This T cell receptor beta chain was sequenced in a study of CD8 T cells in Susac syndrome. Study-level results: The study conceded that relatively few individuals underwent its TCR sequencing and HLA analysis.

In blood CD8+ and CD4+ T cells, TCR beta underwent sequencing. Negative isolation yielded CD4+ and CD8+ T cells, and FACS enriched TEMRA cells. This clonotype was observed a few times. Its specificity is unknown. This CDR3 is built from 12 residues. The germline V and J ends were trimmed by 3 bases and 3 bases, with 6 bases remaining between them. The V gene's germline CDR1 is MNHNS and CDR2 SASEGT. With random hexamers, reverse transcription was performed on about 0.5 to 1 ug of RNA. A multiplex approach, immunoSEQ multiplex PCR, amplified TCR beta CDR3 across 54 Vbeta and 13 Jbeta. TCRdb itself ran the immunoSEQ multiplex PCR reads through MiXCR, one entry per CDR3 protein. Among 200,000 or so distinct CDR3 sequences, roughly 95% were seen once, and the ten largest hold roughly 0.094%.

Sequencing input: CD4+ T cells from PBMCs. The V gene is TRBV6-1, the J gene TRBJ2-7; D gene ambiguous. The TCR was taken from a human donor with multiple sclerosis. The CDR3 region is CASSDRVYEQYF. The CDR3, as DNA: TGTGCCAGCAGTGACCGGGTCTACGAGCAGTACTTC.